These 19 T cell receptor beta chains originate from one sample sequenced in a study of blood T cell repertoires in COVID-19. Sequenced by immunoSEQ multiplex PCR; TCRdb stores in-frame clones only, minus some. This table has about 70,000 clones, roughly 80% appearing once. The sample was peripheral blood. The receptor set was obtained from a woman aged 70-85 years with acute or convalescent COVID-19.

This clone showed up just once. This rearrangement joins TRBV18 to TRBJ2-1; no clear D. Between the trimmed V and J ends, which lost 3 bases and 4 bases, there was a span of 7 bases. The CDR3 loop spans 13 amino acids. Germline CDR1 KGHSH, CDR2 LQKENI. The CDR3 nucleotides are TGTGCCAGCTCACCGGCACGTTACAATGAGCAGTTCTTC. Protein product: CASSPARYNEQFF.

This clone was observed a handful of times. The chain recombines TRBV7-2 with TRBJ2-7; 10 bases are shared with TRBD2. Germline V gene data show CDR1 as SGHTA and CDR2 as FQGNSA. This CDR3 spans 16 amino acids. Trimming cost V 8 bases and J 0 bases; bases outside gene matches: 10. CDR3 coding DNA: TGTGCCAGCCTCCCTAGCGGGGGCCTCAGCTCCTACGAGCAGTACTTC. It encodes CASLPSGGLSSYEQYF.

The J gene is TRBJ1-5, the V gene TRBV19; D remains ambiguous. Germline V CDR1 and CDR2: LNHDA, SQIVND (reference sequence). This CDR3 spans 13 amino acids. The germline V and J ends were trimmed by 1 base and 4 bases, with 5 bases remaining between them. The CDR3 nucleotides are TGTGCCAGTAGTATAGGCGGTAATCAGCCCCAGCATTTT. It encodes CASSIGGNQPQHF.

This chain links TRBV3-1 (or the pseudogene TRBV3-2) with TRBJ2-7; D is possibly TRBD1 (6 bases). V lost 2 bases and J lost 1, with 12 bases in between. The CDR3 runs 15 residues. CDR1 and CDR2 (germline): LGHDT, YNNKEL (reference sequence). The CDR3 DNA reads TGTGCCAGCAGCCAATTCCTACAGGGTTCCTACGAGCAGTACTTC. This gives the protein CASSQFLQGSYEQYF.

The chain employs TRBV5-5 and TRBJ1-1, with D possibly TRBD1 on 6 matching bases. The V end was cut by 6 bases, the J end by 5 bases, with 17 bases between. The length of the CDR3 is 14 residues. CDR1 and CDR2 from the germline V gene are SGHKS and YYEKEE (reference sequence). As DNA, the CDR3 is TGTGCCAGCAATCCAGGGACACCGAGGACTGAAGCTTTCTTT. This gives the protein CASNPGTPRTEAFF.

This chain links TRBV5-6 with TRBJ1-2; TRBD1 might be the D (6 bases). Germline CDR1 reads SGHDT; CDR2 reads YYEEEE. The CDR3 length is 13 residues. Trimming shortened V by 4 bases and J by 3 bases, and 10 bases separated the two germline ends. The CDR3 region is CASSVDRHYGYTF. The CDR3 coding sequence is TGTGCCAGCAGCGTCGACAGGCACTATGGCTACACCTTC.

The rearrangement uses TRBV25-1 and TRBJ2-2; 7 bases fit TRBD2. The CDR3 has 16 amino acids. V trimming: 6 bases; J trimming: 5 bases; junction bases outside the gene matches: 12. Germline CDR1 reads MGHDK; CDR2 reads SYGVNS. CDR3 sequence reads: CASSPGWAGETGELFF. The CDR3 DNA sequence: TGTGCCAGCAGCCCCGGGTGGGCGGGAGAGACCGGGGAGCTGTTTTTT.

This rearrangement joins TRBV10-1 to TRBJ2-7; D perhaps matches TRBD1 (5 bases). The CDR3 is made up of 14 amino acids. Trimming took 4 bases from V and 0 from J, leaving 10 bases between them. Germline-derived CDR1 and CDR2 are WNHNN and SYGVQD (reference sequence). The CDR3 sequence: CASSVSQGSYEQYF. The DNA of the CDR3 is TGCGCCAGCAGTGTAAGTCAGGGCTCCTACGAGCAGTACTTC.

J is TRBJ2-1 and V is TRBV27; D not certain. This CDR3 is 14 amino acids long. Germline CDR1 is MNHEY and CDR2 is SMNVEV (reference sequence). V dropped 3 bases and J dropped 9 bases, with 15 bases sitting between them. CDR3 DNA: TGTGCCAGCAGTTTCTACCCTAGATATGCTGAGCAGTTCTTC. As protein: CASSFYPRYAEQFF.

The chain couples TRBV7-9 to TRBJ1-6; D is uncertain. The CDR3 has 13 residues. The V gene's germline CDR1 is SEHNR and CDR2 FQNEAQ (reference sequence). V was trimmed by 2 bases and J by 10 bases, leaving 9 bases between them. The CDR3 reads CASSLKGGSPLHF. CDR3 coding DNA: TGTGCCAGCAGCTTAAAGGGAGGCTCACCCCTCCACTTT.

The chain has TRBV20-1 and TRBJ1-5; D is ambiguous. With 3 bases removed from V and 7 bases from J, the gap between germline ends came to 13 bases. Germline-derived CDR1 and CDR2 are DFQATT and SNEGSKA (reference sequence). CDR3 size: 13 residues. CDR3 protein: CSASGGNGQPQHF. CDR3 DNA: TGCAGTGCTAGTGGAGGGAACGGGCAGCCCCAGCATTTT.

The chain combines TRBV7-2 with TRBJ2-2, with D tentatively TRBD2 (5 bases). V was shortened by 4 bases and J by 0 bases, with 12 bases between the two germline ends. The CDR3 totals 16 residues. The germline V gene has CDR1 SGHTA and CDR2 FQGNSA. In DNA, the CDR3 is TGTGCCAGCAGCTCTTTAGCGCGTACGAACACCGGGGAGCTGTTTTTT. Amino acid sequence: CASSSLARTNTGELFF.

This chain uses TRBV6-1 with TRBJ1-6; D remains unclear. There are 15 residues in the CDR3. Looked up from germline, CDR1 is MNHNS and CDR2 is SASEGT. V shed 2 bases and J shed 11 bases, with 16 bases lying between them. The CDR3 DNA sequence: TGTGCCAGCAGTGAATCAGGTCCCATTGTAACACCCCTCCACTTT. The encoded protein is CASSESGPIVTPLHF.

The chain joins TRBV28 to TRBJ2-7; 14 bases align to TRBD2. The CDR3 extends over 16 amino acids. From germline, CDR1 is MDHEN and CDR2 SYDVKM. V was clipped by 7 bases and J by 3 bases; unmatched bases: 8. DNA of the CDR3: TGTGCCAGCATCGGGACTAGCGGGAGTGGAAACTACGAGCAGTACTTC. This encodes CASIGTSGSGNYEQYF.

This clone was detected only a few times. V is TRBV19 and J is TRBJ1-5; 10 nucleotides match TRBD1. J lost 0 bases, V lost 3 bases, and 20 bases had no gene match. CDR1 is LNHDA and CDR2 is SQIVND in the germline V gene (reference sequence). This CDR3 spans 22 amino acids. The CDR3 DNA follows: TGTGCCAGTAGTATGGTCGCCCCCGGGACAGGGGCCTATGTGAATAGCAATCAGCCCCAGCATTTT. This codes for CASSMVAPGTGAYVNSNQPQHF.

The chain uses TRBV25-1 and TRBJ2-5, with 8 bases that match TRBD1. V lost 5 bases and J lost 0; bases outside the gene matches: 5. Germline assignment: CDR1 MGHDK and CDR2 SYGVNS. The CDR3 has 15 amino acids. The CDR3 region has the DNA TGTGCCAGCAGTCAGGGGGCGGATTACCAAGAGACCCAGTACTTC. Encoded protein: CASSQGADYQETQYF.

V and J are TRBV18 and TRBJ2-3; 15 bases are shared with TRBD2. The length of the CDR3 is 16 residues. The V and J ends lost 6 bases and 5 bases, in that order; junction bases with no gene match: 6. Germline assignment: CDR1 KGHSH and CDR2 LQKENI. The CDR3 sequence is CASSNGLAGGEDTQYF. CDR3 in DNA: TGTGCCAGCTCTAATGGACTAGCGGGAGGGGAAGATACGCAGTATTTT.

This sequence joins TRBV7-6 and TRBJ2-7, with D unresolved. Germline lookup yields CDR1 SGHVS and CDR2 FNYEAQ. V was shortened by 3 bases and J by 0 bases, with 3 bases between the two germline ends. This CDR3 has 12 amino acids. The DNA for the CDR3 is TGTGCCAGCAGCTTCAGCTCCTACGAGCAGTACTTC. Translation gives CASSFSSYEQYF.

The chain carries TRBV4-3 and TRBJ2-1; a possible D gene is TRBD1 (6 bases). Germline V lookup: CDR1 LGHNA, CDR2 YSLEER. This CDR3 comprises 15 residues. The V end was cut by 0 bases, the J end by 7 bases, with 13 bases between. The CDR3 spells CASSQDQWTANEQFF. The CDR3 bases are TGCGCCAGCAGCCAAGATCAATGGACAGCGAATGAGCAGTTCTTC.